These 24 T cell receptor beta chains originate from one sample sequenced in a study of early T cells in non-severe SARS-CoV-2 infection. TCRdb recomputed calls from the 5' RACE reads with MiXCR, one row per CDR3 protein. The sample records roughly 51,000 distinct CDR3 sequences, around 9.1% being singletons. The sequencing input was whole blood. The receptors shown here come from an adult who was a healthcare worker with PCR-confirmed SARS-CoV-2 infection or an uninfected control (not recorded which).

The chain has TRBV2 and TRBJ1-1; D unresolved. With 7 bases removed from V and 1 base from J, the gap between germline ends came to 19 bases. There are 16 residues in the CDR3. Per germline, CDR1 SNHLY and CDR2 FYNNEI. CDR3 DNA sequence: TGTGCCAGCAAACGCGGAGGGCCAAACACGAACACTGAAGCTTTCTTT. Its protein is CASKRGGPNTNTEAFF.

The table lists this clonotype with a few counts. The chain combines TRBV2 with TRBJ1-3; no clear D. This CDR3 comprises 15 residues. The germline V gene has CDR1 SNHLY and CDR2 FYNNEI. V lost 2 bases and J lost 7, with 15 bases in between. The CDR3 is CASSEKSGFGNTIYF. CDR3 bases: TGTGCCAGCAGTGAAAAGTCCGGCTTTGGGAACACCATATATTTT. Full variable domain (rest looked up from reference TRBV2 and TRBJ1-3): EPEVTQTPSHQVTQMGQEVILRCVPISNHLYFYWYRQILGQKVEFLVSFYNNEISEKSEIFDDQFSVERPDGSNFTLKIRSTKLEDSAMYFCASSEKSGFGNTIYFGEGSWLTVV.

This clonotype was counted a few times. The chain links TRBV12-3 or TRBV12-4 to TRBJ1-2, with TRBD1 as a possible D gene (6 bases). The CDR3 consists of 13 residues. Trimming stripped 5 bases from V and 3 bases from J, with 10 bases between. The CDR3 DNA reads as TGTGCCAGCAGTCCGGGGGGCGACTATGGCTACACCTTC. This sequence encodes CASSPGGDYGYTF.

CDR3 in amino acids: CAWRYTGTDTQYF. DNA of the CDR3: TGTGCCTGGAGATACACAGGCACAGATACGCAGTATTTT. This chain uses TRBV30 with TRBJ2-3; D not certain. Germline V lookup: CDR1 GTSNPN, CDR2 SVGIG (reference sequence). The CDR3 has 13 amino acids. The germline V and J ends were trimmed by 3 bases and 1 base, with 8 bases remaining between them.

The rearrangement links TRBV21-1 to TRBJ1-1; the listed D gene, TRBD1, was not tested against the DNA. TRBV21-1 is a listed pseudogene. This CDR3 contains 14 residues. The CDR3 here is CASSHEGGYTEAFF. For the CDR3, the DNA is TGTGCCAGCAGCCACGAGGGGGGCTACACTGAAGCTTTCTTT.

A few counts support this clonotype. V usage is TRBV6-2 or TRBV6-3 and J usage is TRBJ2-7, with a weak D call TRBD2 (6 bases). Germline CDR1 MNHEY, CDR2 SVGEGT. This CDR3 spans 16 amino acids. V lost 2 bases to trimming and J lost 6 bases, with 20 bases between them. The CDR3 DNA reads as TGTGCCAGCAGTTACCTTACCGGGACTCCCACGACCGAGCAGTACTTC. Translating gives CASSYLTGTPTTEQYF.

Ten or more counts support this clonotype. CDR3 region: CASSTAGVNTGELFF. The DNA for the CDR3 is TGTGCCAGTAGTACGGCAGGGGTCAACACCGGGGAGCTGTTTTTT. J is TRBJ2-2 and V is TRBV19, with D tentatively TRBD1 (6 bases). This CDR3 spans 15 amino acids. Trimming shortened V by 4 bases and J by 2 bases, and 11 bases separated the two germline ends. The germline CDR1 and CDR2 sequences are LNHDA and SQIVND (reference sequence).

This clonotype was counted between two and nine times. The CDR3 DNA reads TGTGCCAGCAGCCAAGATCTGTGGGTGGGACAGGCGAACACCGGGGAGCTGTTTTTT. Protein sequence: CASSQDLWVGQANTGELFF. The gene calls are TRBV14 and TRBJ2-2; 8 bases fit TRBD1. This CDR3 is built from 19 residues. The germline gives CDR1 SGHDN, CDR2 FVKESK. The ends lost 0 bases at V and 0 bases at J; junction bases unmatched: 9.

There are many counts of this clonotype. V is TRBV4-2 and J is TRBJ2-7; possibly TRBD2 for D (6 bases). V was shortened by 0 bases and J by 0 bases, with 9 bases between the two germline ends. This CDR3 spans 15 amino acids. CDR1 is LGHNA and CDR2 is YNFKEQ in the germline V gene. Here the CDR3 reads CASSQEAGSSYEQYF. The CDR3 coding sequence is TGTGCCAGCAGCCAAGAGGCCGGGAGCTCCTACGAGCAGTACTTC.

The chain joins TRBV29-1 to TRBJ2-2, with a possible D match to TRBD2 (5 bases). V was trimmed by 4 bases and J by 5 bases, leaving 8 bases between them. CDR3 length: 12 amino acids. Germline CDR1 and CDR2: SQVTM and ANQGSEA. The CDR3 bases are TGCAGCGTTGTGGGCGGGACCGGGGAGCTGTTTTTT. This translates into CSVVGGTGELFF.

This clonotype showed up many times. V gene TRBV4-1 combines with J gene TRBJ1-5, with 9 bases aligning to TRBD1. This CDR3 is 15 amino acids long. V was pared by 4 bases and J by 4 bases, with 5 bases of the junction left unmatched. From germline, CDR1 is MGHRA and CDR2 YSYEKL. The CDR3 nucleotides are TGCGCCAGCAGCCCTACAGGGGGCGGGAATCAGCCCCAGCATTTT. This translates into CASSPTGGGNQPQHF.

This chain links TRBV7-9 with TRBJ2-1; D tentatively reads TRBD1 or TRBD2 (5 bases each). CDR3 length: 14 residues. V was trimmed by 4 bases and J by 8 bases, leaving 15 bases between them. Per the germline V gene, CDR1 is SEHNR and CDR2 is FQNEAQ (reference sequence). In nucleotides, the CDR3 is TGTGCCAGCAGCTACCTCCCCCTGGGGGATGAGCAGTTCTTC. Its translation: CASSYLPLGDEQFF.

The sample holds many counts of this clonotype. This chain joins TRBV9 and TRBJ2-3; D may be TRBD1 or TRBD2 (6 bases each). The V and J ends lost 0 bases and 3 bases respectively, with 11 bases between them. The CDR3 is 15 amino acids. CDR1 is SGDLS, CDR2 YYNGEE, per germline. The CDR3: CASSVEGGNTDTQYF. CDR3 DNA: TGTGCCAGCAGCGTAGAGGGGGGTAATACAGATACGCAGTATTTT.

This chain uses TRBV2 with TRBJ2-4; no clear D gene. Germline V lookup: CDR1 SNHLY, CDR2 FYNNEI. The CDR3 has 12 amino acids. V was clipped by 6 bases and J by 5 bases, with 8 bases between them. The CDR3, as DNA: TGTGCCAGCAGCCCCGGCCAAAACATTCAGTACTTC. Encoded protein: CASSPGQNIQYF.

This clonotype was detected many times. The chain uses TRBV20-1 and TRBJ1-6; D ambiguous. The germline CDR1 and CDR2 sequences are DFQATT and SNEGSKA (reference sequence). V lost 6 bases and J lost 6, with 12 bases in between. The CDR3 runs 13 residues. This CDR3 reads CSAEGAPNSPLHF. In DNA, the CDR3 is TGCAGTGCGGAGGGCGCACCTAATTCACCCCTCCACTTT.

This clonotype has ten or more counts. The V call is TRBV7-9, the J call TRBJ2-7; D is unresolved. The CDR3 consists of 14 residues. Germline-derived CDR1 and CDR2 are SEHNR and FQNEAQ (reference sequence). V lost 1 base and J lost 2, with 9 bases in between. The DNA of the CDR3 is TGTGCCAGCAGCTTAGTAGGCAAGACCTACGAGCAGTACTTC. As protein: CASSLVGKTYEQYF.

V is TRBV30 and J is TRBJ2-5; D unresolved. Trimming left V 1 base short and J 5 bases short, with 5 bases between. Germline V lookup: CDR1 GTSNPN, CDR2 SVGIG (reference sequence). The CDR3 is 11 residues long. Here the CDR3 reads CAWSDLETQYF. CDR3 bases: TGTGCCTGGAGTGACCTGGAGACCCAGTACTTC. The complete variable domain, with remaining parts taken from reference TRBV30 and TRBJ2-5, reads SQTIHQWPATLVQPVGSPLSLECTVEGTSNPNLYWYRQAAGRGLQLLFYSVGIGQISSEVPQNLSASRPQDRQFILSSKKLLLSDSGFYLCAWSDLETQYFGPGTRLLVL.

The chain has TRBV5-1 and TRBJ2-2; D is ambiguous. This CDR3 is built from 12 residues. Germline CDR1 reads SGHRS; CDR2 reads YFSETQ. With 6 bases removed from V and 4 bases from J, the gap between germline ends came to 7 bases. Written as DNA, the CDR3 is TGCGCCAGCAATCCGGGCACCGGGGAGCTGTTTTTT. Amino acid sequence: CASNPGTGELFF.

This clonotype has at least ten counts. The genes are TRBV9 and TRBJ2-3; 12 bases map to TRBD1. The CDR3 covers 18 residues. The germline gives CDR1 SGDLS, CDR2 YYNGEE. The ends lost 4 bases at V and 2 bases at J; junction bases unmatched: 11. In DNA, the CDR3 is TGTGCCAGCAGCCCGTGGGGGACAGGGGGCCGATCCACAGATACGCAGTATTTT. Translation gives CASSPWGTGGRSTDTQYF.

There are many counts of this clonotype. The chain couples TRBV6-6 to TRBJ2-5, with D uncertain. The CDR3 has 11 amino acids. The V gene lost 5 bases and the J gene lost 5 bases, with 6 bases spanning the gap. Germline lookup yields CDR1 MNHNY and CDR2 SVGAGI (reference sequence). CDR3 sequence reads: CASSTGETQYF. The CDR3 bases are TGTGCCAGCAGTACCGGGGAGACCCAGTACTTC.

The rearrangement uses TRBV6-1 and TRBJ1-2; 11 bases map to TRBD1. The CDR3 spans 12 residues. In germline, CDR1 is MNHNS, CDR2 SASEGT. CDR3 loop: CADRGLDYGYTF. The CDR3 nucleotides read TGTGCGGACAGGGGGCTAGACTATGGCTACACCTTC.

CDR3 DNA: TGTGCCAGCAGTGAGCTCGATACGCAGTATTTT. Its translation: CASSELDTQYF. The gene calls are TRBV2 and TRBJ2-3, with no clear D. The CDR3 loop spans 11 amino acids. Looked up from germline, CDR1 is SNHLY and CDR2 is FYNNEI. The ends were cut back, 3 bases at V and 6 bases at J, with 4 bases in the middle.

Ten or more counts support this clonotype. The rearrangement joins TRBV2 to TRBJ2-7, with a possible D match to TRBD2 (6 bases). V lost 11 bases, J lost 1 base, and 21 bases lay in between. CDR3 length: 15 amino acids. Germline V gene data show CDR1 as SNHLY and CDR2 as FYNNEI. The CDR3 sequence: CAGNPPRDSSYEQYF. The DNA of the CDR3 is TGTGCCGGCAACCCTCCTCGGGACTCGTCCTACGAGCAGTACTTC.

This clonotype showed up many times. This could be a read error, since a much larger clone is one nucleotide away. The chain has TRBV27 and TRBJ2-4; a possible D gene is TRBD2 (5 bases). The length of the CDR3 is 13 residues. Germline V gives CDR1 MNHEY, CDR2 SMNVEV (reference sequence). The CDR3 here is CASSLSEANIQHF. As DNA, the CDR3 is TGTGCCAGCAGTTTATCGGAGGCGAACATTCAGCACTTC.